This T cell receptor (beta chain) was recovered during a study of blood T cell repertoires in COVID-19. Study at large: Sites in the United States, Italy and Spain provided acute and convalescent COVID-19 samples.

The CDR3 length is 17 residues. Germline V gives CDR1 SGHRS, CDR2 YFSETQ. Trimming cost V 2 bases and J 5 bases, with 21 bases left between them. Original methodology: For nucleated cells, counts were estimated from reference gene primer amplification. Clones were sequenced by immunoSEQ multiplex PCR, and TCRdb holds only the in-frame ones, with some missing. Clone size and the V and J calls come from that table; the DNA yielded D and trimming. The repertoire includes hundreds of thousands of clones, around 80% of them detected once, and around 4.1% sits in the top ten. The specimen was peripheral blood. The sequence was obtained from a woman aged 40 to 50 with active or convalescent COVID-19. This chain joins TRBV5-1 and TRBJ2-3; TRBD2 is a possible D gene (6 bases). This CDR3 reads CASSLGSSAGLGDTQYF. CDR3 nucleotide sequence: TGCGCCAGCAGCTTAGGTTCTTCGGCGGGGCTGGGAGATACGCAGTATTTT.